This passage covers 24 T cell receptor beta chains from one sample sequenced in a study of read filtering for tumor transcriptome and immune sequencing. Molecular barcoded adaptors covering alpha/delta and beta/gamma chains were used on roughly 400 ng RNA. TCRdb independently ran MiXCR on the reads; one entry per CDR3 protein. This sample has fewer than 45,000 distinct CDR3 sequences, with 10% to 15% found just once. The material sequenced was a population of CD138-negative cells sorted from bone marrow. The receptors shown here come from a donor aged 40 or older with multiple myeloma.

On this clonotype itself: A much larger clone sits a single nucleotide away, making a read error possible. V gene TRBV29-1 combines with J gene TRBJ2-1; possibly TRBD2 for D (6 bases). The CDR3 runs 19 residues. The germline CDR1 and CDR2 sequences are SQVTM and ANQGSEA. CDR3 in amino acids: CSVEDRRGRPLSSYKEQFF. As DNA, the CDR3 is TGCAGCGTTGAAGATCGGAGAGGGAGGCCACTTAGCTCCTACAAGGAGCAGTTCTTC.

This clonotype was counted at least ten times. This chain joins TRBV6-1 and TRBJ1-5, with D perhaps matching TRBD1 (5 bases). The germline V gene encodes CDR1 MNHNS and CDR2 SASEGT. The CDR3 runs to 14 residues. Trimming took 6 bases from V and 4 from J, leaving 13 bases between them. In nucleotides, the CDR3 is TGTGCCAGCAGCGACTGGGGGGGGAATCAGCCCCAGCATTTT. Amino acid sequence: CASSDWGGNQPQHF.

In this sample, this clonotype turned up many times. The V and J genes are TRBV7-9 and TRBJ2-3; the D call may be TRBD1 or TRBD2 (5 bases each). Trimming removed 8 bases from V and 4 bases from J, with 10 bases in between. This CDR3 region has 12 residues. In germline, CDR1 is SEHNR, CDR2 FQNEAQ (reference sequence). CDR3 DNA sequence: TGTGCCAGCCTCAGAGGGGCAGATACGCAGTATTTT. This gives the protein CASLRGADTQYF.

Comments on this clonotype: A much larger clone lies one base from this, so it may be a read error. The rearrangement joins TRBV20-1 to TRBJ2-1; tentatively, D is TRBD2 (6 bases). V lost 2 bases, J lost 8 bases, and 22 bases lay in between. The V gene's germline CDR1 is DFQATT and CDR2 SNEGSKA (reference sequence). The CDR3 has 16 residues. CDR3 sequence (DNA): TGCAGTGCTAGACTTACTAGCTGGAGATCGTTTTATGAGCAGTTCTTC. Translated: CSARLTSWRSFYEQFF.

By frequency in the sample, this clonotype is medium-sized. V is TRBV13 and J is TRBJ2-1, with 12 bases that match TRBD2. V lost 7 bases and J lost 5; bases outside the gene matches: 6. This CDR3 is 15 amino acids long. Germline V CDR1 and CDR2: PRHDT, FYEKMQ (reference sequence). The CDR3 DNA reads TGTGCCAGCACGGCTAGCGGGAGGGCAAACAATGAGCAGTTCTTC. Protein product: CASTASGRANNEQFF.

This clonotype was picked up many times. This chain joins TRBV28 and TRBJ2-1; D uncertain. Germline loops: CDR1 MDHEN, CDR2 SYDVKM. This CDR3 spans 15 amino acids. With 6 bases removed from V and 5 bases from J, the gap between germline ends came to 17 bases. Written as DNA, the CDR3 is TGTGCCAGCAGCCAACACATAAACCCGAACAATGAGCAGTTCTTC. Translation gives CASSQHINPNNEQFF.

Of note for this clonotype: With a much larger clone just one base away, this may be a read error. CDR3 in DNA: TGTGCCAGCAGCCAAGGGGCTGGAACTGAAGCTCTCTTT. Amino acid sequence: CASSQGAGTEALF. V gene TRBV4-2 combines with J gene TRBJ1-1; D gene uncertain. This CDR3 is 13 amino acids long. CDR1 is LGHNA, CDR2 YNFKEQ, per germline.

This clonotype was observed many times. The chain carries TRBV9 and TRBJ2-7; D is perhaps TRBD2 (5 bases). Germline loops: CDR1 SGDLS, CDR2 YYNGEE. The V end lost 0 bases, the J end lost 6 bases, and 16 bases lay between the germline ends. The CDR3 covers 15 residues. The CDR3 spells CASSVAGYSGGEQYF. The CDR3 bases are TGTGCCAGCAGCGTAGCGGGGTATTCGGGCGGCGAGCAGTACTTC.

For this clonotype: This likely came from a read error, as a far larger clone is one base away. This chain connects TRBV11-3 to TRBJ2-2; possibly TRBD1 or TRBD2 for D (5 bases each). Germline loops: CDR1 SGHNT, CDR2 YENEEA. The CDR3 length is 12 residues. The CDR3 reads CASSLTAGELSF. DNA of the CDR3: TGTGCCAGCAGCTTGACAGCCGGGGAGCTGTCTTTT.

The chain links TRBV6-2 or TRBV6-3 to TRBJ2-6; 8 bases line up with TRBD1. The CDR3 has 15 residues. V lost 5 bases, J lost 2 bases, and 2 bases stayed unmatched. CDR1 is MNHEY and CDR2 is SVGEGT in the germline V gene. The CDR3 nucleotides are TGTGCCAGCAGTGAGACAGGGGCTGGGGCCAACGTCCTGACTTTC. Its translation: CASSETGAGANVLTF.

This clonotype was observed at least ten times. Germline and junction disagree at one end, which may indicate a read error. The chain carries TRBV28 and TRBJ2-2, with D maybe TRBD2 (6 bases). Germline V gives CDR1 MDHEN, CDR2 SYDVKM. The CDR3 consists of 15 residues. The CDR3 loop reads CASSFGTQNAGELFF. Here the CDR3 DNA reads TGTGCCAGCAGTTTTGGGACTCAGAACGCCGGGGAGCTGTTTTTT.

The chain uses TRBV10-3 and TRBJ2-5, with 7 positions matching TRBD2. This CDR3 has 13 amino acids. Per germline, CDR1 ENHRY and CDR2 SYGVKD. V shed 10 bases and J 9 bases; nucleotides not matched to a gene: 14. Here the CDR3 DNA reads TGTGCCACCCGACTAGCTTCGGCGGAGGCCCAGTACTTC. It specifies CATRLASAEAQYF.

This clonotype was seen at least ten times. The genes are TRBV28 and TRBJ2-1, with TRBD2 matching 10 bases. The CDR3 is 17 amino acids. Per germline, CDR1 MDHEN and CDR2 SYDVKM. V dropped 3 bases and J dropped 4; count of bases not matched to a gene: 9. The CDR3 protein is CASSFKGLADWYNEQFF. The CDR3 nucleotides are TGTGCCAGCAGTTTCAAAGGACTAGCGGACTGGTACAATGAGCAGTTCTTC.

This clonotype was observed a handful of times. This CDR3 is missing its conserved last phenylalanine or tryptophan, likely due to a read error. This chain links TRBV15 with TRBJ2-7; 9 nucleotides match TRBD1. The CDR3 has 16 amino acids. V lost 5 bases to trimming and J lost 1 base; unmatched junction nucleotides: 9. From germline, CDR1 is LNHNV and CDR2 YYDKDF (reference sequence). CDR3 amino acids: CATSRSADRGSYEQYL. CDR3 bases: TGTGCCACCAGCCGATCCGCCGACAGGGGGTCCTACGAGCAGTACCTC.

V gene TRBV28 combines with J gene TRBJ2-7, with TRBD1 matching 10 bases. Germline V lookup: CDR1 MDHEN, CDR2 SYDVKM. This CDR3 region has 15 residues. V was pared by 5 bases and J by 3 bases, with 7 bases of the junction left unmatched. The CDR3: CASSTSGTGDYEQYF. CDR3 coding DNA: TGTGCCAGCAGTACTTCCGGGACAGGGGACTACGAGCAGTACTTC.

This clonotype occurred many times. The chain is built from TRBV7-9 and TRBJ2-7; D call uncertain. The CDR3 totals 13 residues. The V end was cut by 8 bases, the J end by 8 bases, with 19 bases between. Germline CDR1 and CDR2: SEHNR and FQNEAQ (reference sequence). The DNA of the CDR3 is TGTGCCAGCGAACTACAACCTTTAAGTAAGCAGTACTTC. This codes for CASELQPLSKQYF.

This clonotype was seen only once. This may come from a read error, since a much larger clone is one base off. The chain recombines TRBV4-3 with TRBJ2-1; possible D gene TRBD1, 5 bases. This CDR3 is 14 amino acids long. Germline lookup yields CDR1 LGHNA and CDR2 YSLEER. The germline V and J ends were trimmed by 0 bases and 10 bases, with 13 bases remaining between them. CDR3 sequence reads: CASSQDETVYEQFF. DNA of the CDR3: TGCGCCAGCAGCCAAGACGAGACAGTTTACGAGCAGTTCTTC.

Note on this clonotype: This clone may be a read error of a much larger clone one base away. V and J are TRBV28 and TRBJ2-2; no firm D call. Germline assignment: CDR1 MDHEN and CDR2 SYDVKM. The CDR3 covers 12 residues. The CDR3 DNA follows: TGTGTCAGCAGTTTAACAGTCGGGGAGCTGTTTTTT. This encodes CVSSLTVGELFF.

The chain combines TRBV5-1 with TRBJ2-1; 11 bases map to TRBD1. The CDR3 totals 14 residues. J gave up 8 bases and V 3 bases, and 4 bases lay outside the gene matches. The V gene's germline CDR1 is SGHRS and CDR2 YFSETQ. The chain's CDR3 is CASSSGQGAHEQFF. The CDR3 nucleotides are TGCGCCAGCAGCTCTGGACAGGGGGCGCATGAGCAGTTCTTC.

The table lists this clonotype with many counts. The rearrangement joins TRBV6-2 or TRBV6-3 to TRBJ2-7; D not certain. The germline V gene has CDR1 MNHEY and CDR2 SVGEGT. The ends were cut back, 4 bases at V and 4 bases at J, with 17 bases in the middle. The CDR3 is made up of 15 amino acids. This chain's CDR3 is CASSSPLSRLYEQYF. The CDR3 bases are TGTGCCAGCAGTTCCCCACTTAGCAGGTTATACGAGCAGTACTTC.

This clonotype was found many times. V and J are TRBV20-1 and TRBJ2-3; the D gene could be TRBD1 or TRBD2 (6 bases each). The CDR3 loop spans 18 amino acids. CDR1 is DFQATT, CDR2 SNEGSKA, per germline (reference sequence). V gave up 3 bases and J gave up 2 bases, with 24 bases separating them. Written as DNA, the CDR3 is TGCAGTGCTAGTCATGGTCGCGCCAGGGGAGGTCACACAGATACGCAGTATTTT. Protein product: CSASHGRARGGHTDTQYF.

This clonotype was observed many times. V gene TRBV7-8 combines with J gene TRBJ2-1; 7 bases align to TRBD2. Germline V gene data show CDR1 as SGHVS and CDR2 as FQNEAQ. J was trimmed by 4 bases and V by 4 bases; bases with no gene match: 7. CDR3 length: 15 residues. The CDR3 DNA reads as TGTGCCAGCAGCTCCGTGGGCGGGGGTTACAATGAGCAGTTCTTC. Encoded protein: CASSSVGGGYNEQFF. The entire variable domain, with the rest obtained from reference TRBV7-8 and TRBJ2-1, is as follows: GAGVSQSPRYKVAKRGQDVALRCDPISGHVSLFWYQQALGQGPEFLTYFQNEAQLDKSGLPSDRFFAERPEGSVSTLKIQRTQQEDSAVYLCASSSVGGGYNEQFFGPGTRLTVL.

This clonotype was recorded at least ten times. The J gene is TRBJ1-2, the V gene TRBV27, with 7 bases that match TRBD1. CDR1 and CDR2 from the germline V gene are MNHEY and SMNVEV (reference sequence). CDR3 length: 15 residues. V lost 3 bases to trimming and J lost 2 bases; unmatched junction nucleotides: 6. The DNA for the CDR3 is TGTGCCAGCAGTTTCTCCGGGACAGTCAACTATGGCTACACCTTC. Translating it yields CASSFSGTVNYGYTF.

Comment on this clonotype: The final CDR3 position lacks the conserved phenylalanine or tryptophan, pointing to a likely read error. V and J are TRBV27 and TRBJ2-1, with no clear D. Germline loops: CDR1 MNHEY, CDR2 SMNVEV (reference sequence). This CDR3 is 12 amino acids long. V dropped 4 bases and J dropped 12 bases, with 13 bases sitting between them. This CDR3 is CASSSHEKGQFI. CDR3 DNA sequence: TGTGCCAGCAGTTCACACGAAAAAGGGCAGTTCATC.